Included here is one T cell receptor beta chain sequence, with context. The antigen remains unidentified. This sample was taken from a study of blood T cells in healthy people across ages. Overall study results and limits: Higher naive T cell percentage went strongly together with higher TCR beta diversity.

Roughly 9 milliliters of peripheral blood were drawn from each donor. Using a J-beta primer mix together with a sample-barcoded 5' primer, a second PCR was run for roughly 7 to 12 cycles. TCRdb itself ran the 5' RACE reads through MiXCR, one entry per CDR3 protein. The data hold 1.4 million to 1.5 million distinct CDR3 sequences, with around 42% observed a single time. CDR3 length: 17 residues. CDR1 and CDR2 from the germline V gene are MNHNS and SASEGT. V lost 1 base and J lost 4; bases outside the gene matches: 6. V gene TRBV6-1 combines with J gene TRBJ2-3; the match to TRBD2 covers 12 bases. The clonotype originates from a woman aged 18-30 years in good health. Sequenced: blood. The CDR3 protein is CASSEGASGRAPDTQYF. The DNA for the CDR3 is TGTGCCAGCAGTGAAGGGGCTAGCGGGAGGGCCCCAGATACGCAGTATTTT.